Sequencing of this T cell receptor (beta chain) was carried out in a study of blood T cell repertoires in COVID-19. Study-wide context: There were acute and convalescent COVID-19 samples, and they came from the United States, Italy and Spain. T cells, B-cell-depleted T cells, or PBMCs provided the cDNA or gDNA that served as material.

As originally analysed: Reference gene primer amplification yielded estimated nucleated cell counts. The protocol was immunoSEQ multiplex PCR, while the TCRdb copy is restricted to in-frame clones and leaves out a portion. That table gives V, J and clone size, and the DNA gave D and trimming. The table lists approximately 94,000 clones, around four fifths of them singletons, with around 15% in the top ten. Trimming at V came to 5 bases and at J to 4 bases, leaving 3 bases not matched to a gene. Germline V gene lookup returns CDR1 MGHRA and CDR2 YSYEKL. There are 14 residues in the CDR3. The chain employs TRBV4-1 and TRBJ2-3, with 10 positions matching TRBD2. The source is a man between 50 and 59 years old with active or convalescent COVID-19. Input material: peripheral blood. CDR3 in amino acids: CASSSSGGSDTQYF. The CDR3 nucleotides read TGCGCCAGCAGCTCTAGCGGGGGATCAGATACGCAGTATTTT.